This TCR beta chain was obtained from a study of T cell responses to AZD1222 COVID-19 vaccine. Details on this clone: Antigen: not known. One junction end disagrees with the germline gene, perhaps due to a read error.

Assay used: immunoSEQ multiplex PCR; TCRdb lists only in-frame clones, some missing. The sample has 85,000 to 100,000 clones; roughly 93% are singletons. The CDR3 is 16 residues long. The germline CDR1 and CDR2 sequences are SSHAT and FNYEAQ (reference sequence). General observations from the study: Within unmutated variant regions lay the reported targets of nearly half of spike-specific TCRs.

This TCR was sampled from an adult in good health. The sequencing used peripheral blood, collected on day 0 of AZD1222 vaccination. The chain links TRBV7-7 to TRBJ2-5, with D possibly TRBD2 on 5 matching bases. Here the CDR3 DNA reads TGTGCTAGCAGCTTATTCGTCCGGGATGTAGGAGAGACCCAGTACTTC. Residues: CASSLFVRDVGETQYF. The full variable domain, in which reference TRBV7-7 and TRBJ2-5 provide the parts outside the CDR3, is GAGVSQSPRYKVTKRGQDVTLRCDPISSHATLYWYQQALGQGPEFLTYFNYEAQPDKSGLPSDRFSAERPEGSISTLTIQRTEQRDSAMYRCASSLFVRDVGETQYFGPGTRLLVL.